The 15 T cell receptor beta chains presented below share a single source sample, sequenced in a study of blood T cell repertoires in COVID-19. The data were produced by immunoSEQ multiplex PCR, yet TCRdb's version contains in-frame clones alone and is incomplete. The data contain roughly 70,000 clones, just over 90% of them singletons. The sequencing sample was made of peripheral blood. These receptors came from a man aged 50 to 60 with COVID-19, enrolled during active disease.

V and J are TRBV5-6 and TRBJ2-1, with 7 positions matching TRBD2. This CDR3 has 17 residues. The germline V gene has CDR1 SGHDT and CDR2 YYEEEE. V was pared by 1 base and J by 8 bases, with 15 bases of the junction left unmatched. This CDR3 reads CASSLLKAGDLVDEQFF. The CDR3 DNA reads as TGTGCCAGCAGCTTGTTAAAGGCGGGAGATCTCGTCGATGAGCAGTTCTTC.

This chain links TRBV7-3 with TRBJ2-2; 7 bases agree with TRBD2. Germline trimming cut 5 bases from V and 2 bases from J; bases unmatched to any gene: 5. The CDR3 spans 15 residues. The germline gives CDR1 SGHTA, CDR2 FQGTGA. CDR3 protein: CASSPERENTGELFF. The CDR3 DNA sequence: TGTGCCAGCAGCCCCGAGCGGGAAAACACCGGGGAGCTGTTTTTT.

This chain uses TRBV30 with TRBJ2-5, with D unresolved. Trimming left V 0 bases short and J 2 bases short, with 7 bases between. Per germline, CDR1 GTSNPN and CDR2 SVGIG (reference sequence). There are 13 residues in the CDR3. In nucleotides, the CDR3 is TGTGCCTGGAGTGTTGGCAGACAAGAGACCCAGTACTTC. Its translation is CAWSVGRQETQYF.

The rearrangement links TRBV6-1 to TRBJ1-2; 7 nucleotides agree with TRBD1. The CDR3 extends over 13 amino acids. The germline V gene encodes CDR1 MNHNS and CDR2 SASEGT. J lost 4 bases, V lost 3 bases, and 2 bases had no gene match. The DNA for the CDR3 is TGTGCCAGCAGTGAGGGGACAGCCTATGGCTACACCTTC. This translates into CASSEGTAYGYTF.

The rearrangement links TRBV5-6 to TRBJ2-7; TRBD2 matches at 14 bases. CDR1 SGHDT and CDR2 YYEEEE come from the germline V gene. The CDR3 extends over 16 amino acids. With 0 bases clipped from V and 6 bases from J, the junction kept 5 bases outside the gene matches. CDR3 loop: CASSLGGLAGVSEQYV. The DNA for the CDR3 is TGTGCCAGCAGCTTGGGGGGACTAGCGGGAGTTTCCGAGCAGTACGTC.

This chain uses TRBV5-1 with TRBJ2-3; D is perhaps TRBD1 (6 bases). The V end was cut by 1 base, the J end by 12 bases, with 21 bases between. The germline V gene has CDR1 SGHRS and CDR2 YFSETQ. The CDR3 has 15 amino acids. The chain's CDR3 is CASSLQGSAGMEQYF. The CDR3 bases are TGCGCCAGCAGCTTGCAGGGGTCGGCCGGGATGGAACAGTATTTT. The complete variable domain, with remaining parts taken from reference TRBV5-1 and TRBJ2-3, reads KAGVTQTPRYLIKTRGQQVTLSCSPISGHRSVSWYQQTPGQGLQFLFEYFSETQRNKGNFPGRFSGRQFSNSRSEMNVSTLELGDSALYLCASSLQGSAGMEQYFGPGTRLTVL.

Written as DNA, the CDR3 is TGTGCCAGCAGCAAGGGGAGTGCGGCTAATGAAAAACTGTTTTTT. Translating gives CASSKGSAANEKLFF. This chain links TRBV21-1 with TRBJ1-4. TRBV21-1 is listed as a pseudogene. CDR3 length equals 15 residues.

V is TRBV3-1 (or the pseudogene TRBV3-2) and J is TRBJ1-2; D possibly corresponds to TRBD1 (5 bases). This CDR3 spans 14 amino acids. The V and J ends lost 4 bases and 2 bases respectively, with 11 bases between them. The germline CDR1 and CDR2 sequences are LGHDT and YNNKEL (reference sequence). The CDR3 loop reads CASSPDIWNYGYTF. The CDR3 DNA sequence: TGTGCCAGCAGCCCGGACATCTGGAACTATGGCTACACCTTC.

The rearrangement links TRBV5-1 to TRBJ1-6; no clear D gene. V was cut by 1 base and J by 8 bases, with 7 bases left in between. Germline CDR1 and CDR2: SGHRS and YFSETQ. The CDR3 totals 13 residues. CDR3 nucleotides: TGCGCCAGCAGCTTGTCTGTCGATTCACCCCTCCACTTT. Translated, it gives CASSLSVDSPLHF.

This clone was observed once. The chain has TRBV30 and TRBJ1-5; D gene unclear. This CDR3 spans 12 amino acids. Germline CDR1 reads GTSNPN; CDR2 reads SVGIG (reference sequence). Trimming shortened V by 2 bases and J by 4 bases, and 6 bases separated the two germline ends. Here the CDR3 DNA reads TGTGCCTGGAGTCTCCCTAATCAGCCCCAGCATTTT. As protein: CAWSLPNQPQHF. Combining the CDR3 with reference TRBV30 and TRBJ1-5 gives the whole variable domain SQTIHQWPATLVQPVGSPLSLECTVEGTSNPNLYWYRQAAGRGLQLLFYSVGIGQISSEVPQNLSASRPQDRQFILSSKKLLLSDSGFYLCAWSLPNQPQHFGDGTRLSIL.

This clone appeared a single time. Written as DNA, the CDR3 is TGTGCCAGCAGGTCCACAGGGGCTAGCAATCAGCCCCAGCATTTT. Encoded protein: CASRSTGASNQPQHF. The rearrangement uses TRBV6-5 and TRBJ1-5, with 7 nucleotides matching TRBD1. The junction had 5 bases not matched to a gene; V was cut back by 6 bases and J by 0 bases. CDR3 length: 15 residues. Germline V gene lookup returns CDR1 MNHEY and CDR2 SVGAGI.

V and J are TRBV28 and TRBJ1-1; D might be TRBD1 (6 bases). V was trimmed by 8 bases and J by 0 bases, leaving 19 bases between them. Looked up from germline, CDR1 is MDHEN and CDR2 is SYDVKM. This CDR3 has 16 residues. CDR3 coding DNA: TGTGCCAGCCCGGCGTCGGGACAACTCATGAACACTGAAGCTTTCTTT. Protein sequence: CASPASGQLMNTEAFF.

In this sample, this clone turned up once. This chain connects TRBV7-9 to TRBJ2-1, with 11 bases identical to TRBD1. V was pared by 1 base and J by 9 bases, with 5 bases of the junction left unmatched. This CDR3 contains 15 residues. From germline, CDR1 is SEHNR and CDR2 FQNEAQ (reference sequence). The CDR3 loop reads CASSLGTGGFGEQFF. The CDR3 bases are TGTGCCAGCAGCTTAGGGACAGGGGGCTTCGGTGAGCAGTTCTTC.

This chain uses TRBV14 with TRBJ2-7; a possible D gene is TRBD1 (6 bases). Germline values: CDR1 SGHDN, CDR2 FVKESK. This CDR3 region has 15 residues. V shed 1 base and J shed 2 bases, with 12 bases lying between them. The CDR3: CASSQVLTGPYEQYF. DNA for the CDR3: TGTGCCAGCAGCCAAGTTTTAACAGGGCCCTACGAGCAGTACTTC.

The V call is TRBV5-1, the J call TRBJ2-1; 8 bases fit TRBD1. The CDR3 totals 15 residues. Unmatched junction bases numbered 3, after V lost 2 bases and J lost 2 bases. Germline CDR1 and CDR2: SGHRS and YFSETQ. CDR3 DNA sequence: TGCGCCAGCAGCTTCCTACAGGGGGCCTACAATGAGCAGTTCTTC. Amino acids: CASSFLQGAYNEQFF.